Below are 16 T cell receptor beta chains sequenced from a single sample in a study of monozygotic twins with inflammatory bowel disease. TCRdb reanalyzed the 5' RACE reads, giving one entry per CDR3 protein sequence and no DNA. Its clone listing holds about 350,000 distinct CDR3 sequences. Sequenced sample: blood. The receptors stem from a human donor with ulcerative colitis or Crohn's disease, or a healthy co-twin of an affected twin (not recorded which).

This chain uses TRBV7-2 with TRBJ2-7; absent DNA, TCRdb's TRBD2 call cannot be checked. Germline-derived CDR1 and CDR2 are SGHTA and FQGNSA. This CDR3 has 13 residues. CDR3 sequence: CASSFERGGEQYF.

The chain joins TRBV6-5 to TRBJ2-5; TCRdb's D gene call, TRBD2, goes unchecked for lack of DNA. CDR3 length: 15 amino acids. Germline CDR1 and CDR2: MNHEY and SVGAGI. The CDR3 region is CASSFGLAGARTQYF.

The V gene is TRBV28, the J gene TRBJ2-3; TCRdb calls TRBD2, which cannot be checked without DNA. In germline, CDR1 is MDHEN, CDR2 SYDVKM. CDR3 size: 14 residues. CDR3 sequence: CASSSGLQTDTQYF.

The chain joins TRBV18 to TRBJ1-2. Germline V gene data show CDR1 as KGHSH and CDR2 as LQKENI. This CDR3 has 15 amino acids. The CDR3 spells CASSPTGTNNYGYTF.

The chain is built from TRBV5-1 and TRBJ2-5; the D call of TRBD2 rests on TCRdb alone, since no DNA is present to check it. The germline CDR1 and CDR2 sequences are SGHRS and YFSETQ. The CDR3 is 16 residues long. The CDR3 loop is CASSQGLTTPQETQYF.

This chain uses TRBV30 with TRBJ2-3; as DNA is missing, the TRBD1 call by TCRdb cannot be tested. Germline V gene sequence: CDR1 GTSNPN, CDR2 SVGIG (reference sequence). CDR3 size: 15 residues. CDR3: CAWSVRLAGDRTQYF.

The CDR3 protein is CASSWHSSYEQYF. The chain employs TRBV6-6 and TRBJ2-7. CDR3 length: 13 amino acids. The V gene's germline CDR1 is MNHNY and CDR2 SVGAGI (reference sequence).

The rearrangement joins TRBV5-1 to TRBJ2-1; the D call from TCRdb, TRBD1, cannot be confirmed without DNA. Germline V lookup: CDR1 SGHRS, CDR2 YFSETQ. This CDR3 has 17 amino acids. This CDR3 reads CASSLLPPGHSYNEQFF.

V gene TRBV12-3 or TRBV12-4 combines with J gene TRBJ1-5. This CDR3 is 14 amino acids long. The CDR3 here is CASSLTFLNQPQHF.

This chain joins TRBV5-1 and TRBJ2-3; the D gene TCRdb calls, TRBD1, cannot be checked with no DNA. Germline-derived CDR1 and CDR2 are SGHRS and YFSETQ. CDR3 length equals 14 residues. CDR3: CASSLLGTTDTQYF.

The rearrangement joins TRBV29-1 to TRBJ2-6; TCRdb gives TRBD1 as the D gene, but with no DNA this cannot be confirmed. CDR1 and CDR2 (germline): SQVTM, ANQGSEA. CDR3 length equals 15 residues. This CDR3 reads CSVGTGASGANVLTF.

This chain uses TRBV19 with TRBJ2-7; TCRdb's D call of TRBD1 is untestable without DNA. The germline CDR1 and CDR2 sequences are LNHDA and SQIVND (reference sequence). The CDR3 totals 14 residues. The CDR3 spells CASSIRAGLGEQYF.

J is TRBJ1-1 and V is TRBV18; TCRdb reports TRBD1, a call that lacks DNA to check it against. This CDR3 spans 13 amino acids. CDR1 and CDR2 from the germline V gene are KGHSH and LQKENI. The CDR3 sequence: CASSTTENTEAFF.

The rearrangement links TRBV4-3 to TRBJ2-3; TCRdb gives TRBD1 as the D gene, but with no DNA this cannot be confirmed. The CDR3 is made up of 17 amino acids. CDR1 and CDR2 from the germline V gene are LGHNA and YSLEER. CDR3 in amino acids: CASSQGDLGWGADTQYF.

This rearrangement joins TRBV20-1 to TRBJ1-1. From germline, CDR1 is DFQATT and CDR2 SNEGSKA (reference sequence). The CDR3 covers 15 residues. Here the CDR3 reads CSARDPKGPNTEAFF.

The chain employs TRBV18 and TRBJ2-2; TCRdb returns TRBD1, unconfirmable since there is no DNA. CDR3 length: 16 residues. Germline CDR1 is KGHSH and CDR2 is LQKENI. The CDR3 here is CASSSYGTVNTGELFF.